Below are 19 T cell receptor beta chains sequenced from a single sample in a study of control samples from healthy donors and cancer patients. Libraries were prepared by immunoSEQ multiplex PCR; TCRdb keeps only in-frame clonotypes and omits some of them. The profile covers around 130,000 clones, with 80% to 90% appearing a single time and about 40% taken by the ten largest. The sample consisted of blood. The receptors come from a man aged 50 or older in good health.

The chain links TRBV29-1 to TRBJ2-7; D is undetermined. Deletions cut 4 bases from V and 3 bases from J, with 10 bases between. This CDR3 has 12 amino acids. Germline CDR1 SQVTM, CDR2 ANQGSEA. Here the CDR3 reads CSVGLTNYEQYF. Here the CDR3 DNA reads TGCAGCGTTGGACTTACTAACTACGAGCAGTACTTC.

The rearrangement links TRBV3-1 (or the pseudogene TRBV3-2) to TRBJ1-3, with 8 bases matching TRBD1. Germline V CDR1 and CDR2: LGHDT, YNNKEL (reference sequence). This CDR3 is 16 amino acids long. Trimming cost V 5 bases and J 0 bases; bases outside gene matches: 6. The DNA for the CDR3 is TGTGCCAGCAGCTCAAGACAGGGGAGCTCTGGAAACACCATATATTTT. Translation gives CASSSRQGSSGNTIYF.

This clone appeared once. This chain joins TRBV11-2 and TRBJ2-3; 8 bases are shared with TRBD2. After removal of 5 bases from V and 1 base from J, the junction contained 5 bases not matched to a gene. Per the germline V gene, CDR1 is SGHAT and CDR2 is FQNNGV. The CDR3 is 15 amino acids. CDR3 loop: CASSPPGGGTDTQYF. The CDR3 coding sequence is TGTGCCAGCAGCCCACCGGGGGGGGGCACAGATACGCAGTATTTT.

This chain connects TRBV19 to TRBJ1-6; D gene ambiguous. Germline CDR1 LNHDA, CDR2 SQIVND (reference sequence). The CDR3 consists of 15 residues. Trimming left V 4 bases short and J 9 bases short, with 16 bases between. The CDR3: CASSKDLYFGSPLHF. In DNA, the CDR3 is TGTGCCAGTAGTAAAGACCTCTATTTTGGTTCACCCCTCCACTTT.

A few counts support this clone. This chain joins TRBV14 and TRBJ2-1; D not resolved. This CDR3 spans 17 amino acids. CDR1 SGHDN and CDR2 FVKESK come from the germline V gene. Between the trimmed V and J ends, which lost 0 bases and 0 bases, there was a span of 12 bases. The CDR3 sequence is CASSQETPETSYNEQFF. The CDR3 nucleotides read TGTGCCAGCAGCCAAGAGACTCCCGAAACCTCCTACAATGAGCAGTTCTTC.

The J gene is TRBJ1-2, the V gene TRBV6-5; 8 bases are a match to TRBD1. Germline V gene lookup returns CDR1 MNHEY and CDR2 SVGAGI. V dropped 8 bases and J dropped 8; count of bases not matched to a gene: 7. The CDR3 has 12 residues. The CDR3 sequence: CASQGQEAGYTF. In DNA, the CDR3 is TGTGCCAGCCAGGGACAGGAGGCCGGCTACACCTTC.

V is TRBV2 and J is TRBJ1-6, with D perhaps matching TRBD1 (5 bases). V was pared by 3 bases and J by 14 bases, with 14 bases between. There are 13 residues in the CDR3. Germline V gene lookup returns CDR1 SNHLY and CDR2 FYNNEI. This CDR3 is CASSDYPGRALHF. The DNA of the CDR3 is TGTGCCAGCAGTGATTATCCGGGACGGGCCCTCCACTTT.

The chain couples TRBV12-3 or TRBV12-4 to TRBJ1-2, with D maybe TRBD1 (6 bases). The CDR3 contains 13 residues. V lost 7 bases to trimming and J lost 12 bases, with 21 bases between them. This chain's CDR3 is CASNTLGGPLNTF. As DNA, the CDR3 is TGTGCCAGCAACACTTTGGGGGGCCCGCTAAACACCTTC.

In DNA form, the CDR3 reads TGTGCCAGCCAAAATTTTAATAGCAATCAGCCCCAGCATTTT. It is translated as CASQNFNSNQPQHF. The genes are TRBV19 and TRBJ1-5; D is unclear. Per the germline V gene, CDR1 is LNHDA and CDR2 is SQIVND (reference sequence). CDR3 length: 14 residues. V was pared by 9 bases and J by 0 bases, with 12 bases between.

This clone was counted a few times. The chain links TRBV9 to TRBJ1-4; D remains ambiguous. The CDR3 spans 17 residues. V lost 4 bases, J lost 4 bases, and 20 bases lay in between. Germline V gene lookup returns CDR1 SGDLS and CDR2 YYNGEE. The DNA of the CDR3 is TGTGCCAGCAGCCCTAACCGGGCCAGGAGGAATAATGAAAAACTGTTTTTT. It encodes CASSPNRARRNNEKLFF.

As regards this clone: Compared with germline, one end of the junction differs, possibly owing to a read error. The CDR3 loop reads CASSPKTPSTDF. In DNA form, the CDR3 reads TGTGCCAGCAGTCCGAAGACCCCTTCGACGGACTTC. This chain connects TRBV12-3 or TRBV12-4 to TRBJ2-7; D is ambiguous. The CDR3 totals 12 residues.

This clone was observed a single time. The chain uses TRBV9 and TRBJ1-1; unclear D gene. V lost 0 bases to trimming and J lost 1 base, with 4 bases between them. The CDR3 totals 13 residues. The V gene's germline CDR1 is SGDLS and CDR2 YYNGEE. Written as DNA, the CDR3 is TGTGCCAGCAGCGTAGATACGAACACTGAAGCTTTCTTT. Translating gives CASSVDTNTEAFF.

CDR3 amino acids: CASSEVGQLYEQYF. The CDR3 region has the DNA TGTGCCAGCAGTGAAGTGGGACAGCTCTACGAGCAGTACTTC. This chain links TRBV6-1 with TRBJ2-7, with 7 bases lining up with TRBD1. The V gene's germline CDR1 is MNHNS and CDR2 SASEGT. This CDR3 is built from 14 residues. V shed 1 base and J 3 bases; nucleotides not matched to a gene: 3.

V gene TRBV20-1 combines with J gene TRBJ1-1; a weak D match, TRBD1 (5 bases). The CDR3 sequence is 10 residues long. V lost 6 bases and J 6 bases, leaving 8 bases between the germline ends. CDR1 is DFQATT, CDR2 SNEGSKA, per germline (reference sequence). The CDR3 nucleotides are TGCAGTGCGAGGGGTGCTGAAGCTTTCTTT. Protein sequence: CSARGAEAFF.

V gene TRBV6-5 combines with J gene TRBJ2-7; the D call may be TRBD1 or TRBD2 (6 bases each). Trimming removed 4 bases from V and 3 bases from J, with 13 bases in between. CDR3 size: 14 residues. Germline loops: CDR1 MNHEY, CDR2 SVGAGI. CDR3 DNA sequence: TGTGCCAGCAGTTCCGGGGGCCTGATCTACGAGCAGTACTTC. Protein product: CASSSGGLIYEQYF.

This chain joins TRBV28 and TRBJ1-5; the D is unclear. The CDR3 runs to 13 residues. V gave up 0 bases and J gave up 2 bases, with 2 bases separating them. In germline, CDR1 is MDHEN, CDR2 SYDVKM. CDR3 sequence (DNA): TGTGCCAGCAGTTTATGGGGCAATCAGCCCCAGCATTTT. As protein: CASSLWGNQPQHF.

V is TRBV10-3 and J is TRBJ2-2; the match to TRBD2 covers 10 bases. This CDR3 is 17 amino acids long. Unmatched junction bases numbered 7, after V lost 3 bases and J lost 3 bases. Germline V lookup: CDR1 ENHRY, CDR2 SYGVKD. CDR3 DNA: TGTGCCATCAGTGATAGGAGAGCGGGGGGGGACACCGGGGAGCTGTTTTTT. Protein: CAISDRRAGGDTGELFF.

V is TRBV7-9 and J is TRBJ1-2; weak D call: TRBD1 (5 bases). With 1 base removed from V and 6 bases from J, the gap between germline ends came to 9 bases. This CDR3 is 13 amino acids long. Germline assignment: CDR1 SEHNR and CDR2 FQNEAQ (reference sequence). Written as DNA, the CDR3 is TGTGCCAGCAGCTTAGGCAGGGATGATGGCTACACCTTC. This gives the protein CASSLGRDDGYTF. Looking up the rest from reference TRBV7-9 and TRBJ1-2 gives the full variable domain: DTGVSQNPRHKITKRGQNVTFRCDPISEHNRLYWYRQTLGQGPEFLTYFQNEAQLEKSRLLSDRFSAERPKGSFSTLEIQRTEQGDSAMYLCASSLGRDDGYTFGSGTRLTVV.

This clone was detected a few times. V and J are TRBV7-9 and TRBJ1-5, with D hard to call. The germline gives CDR1 SEHNR, CDR2 FQNEAQ (reference sequence). The CDR3 has 15 amino acids. Trimming stripped 1 base from V and 2 bases from J, with 9 bases between. This CDR3 reads CASSLEAGGNQPQHF. The CDR3 region has the DNA TGTGCCAGCAGCTTAGAGGCTGGGGGCAATCAGCCCCAGCATTTT.